This T cell receptor beta chain was retrieved from a study of shared clonotypes between healthy human individuals. Study-level information: Donors had three CD4 naive, three CD4 memory, two CD8 naive and one CD8 memory plate apiece.

As for this clone: Its specificity is not known.

Clones were read by immunoSEQ multiplex PCR, and TCRdb kept only the in-frame ones, dropping some. The sample comprises about 1.5 million clones, approximately 97% of which are singletons, and about 1.2% rests with the top ten. Overall study results and limits: Several donors shared approximately 5% of their naive CD4 clonotypes. As a rule, naive subsets had a larger estimated richness than memory subsets. Having only a few donors restricted how much genetic and exposure-history diversity was captured.

Material for sequencing was naive CD4+ T cells sorted from blood. Subset in this sample: CD45RA+ positively selected. The origin of this receptor is a man younger than 40 in good health.

The CDR3 sequence is CASSLSPTGSWGIEKLFF. Here the CDR3 DNA reads TGTGCCAGCAGTTTATCTCCTACGGGGTCGTGGGGGATTGAAAAACTGTTTTTT. The chain joins TRBV27 to TRBJ1-4; tentatively, D is TRBD1 (5 bases). The CDR3 extends over 18 amino acids. The V gene lost 0 bases and the J gene lost 7 bases, with 21 bases spanning the gap. The germline V gene encodes CDR1 MNHEY and CDR2 SMNVEV (reference sequence).